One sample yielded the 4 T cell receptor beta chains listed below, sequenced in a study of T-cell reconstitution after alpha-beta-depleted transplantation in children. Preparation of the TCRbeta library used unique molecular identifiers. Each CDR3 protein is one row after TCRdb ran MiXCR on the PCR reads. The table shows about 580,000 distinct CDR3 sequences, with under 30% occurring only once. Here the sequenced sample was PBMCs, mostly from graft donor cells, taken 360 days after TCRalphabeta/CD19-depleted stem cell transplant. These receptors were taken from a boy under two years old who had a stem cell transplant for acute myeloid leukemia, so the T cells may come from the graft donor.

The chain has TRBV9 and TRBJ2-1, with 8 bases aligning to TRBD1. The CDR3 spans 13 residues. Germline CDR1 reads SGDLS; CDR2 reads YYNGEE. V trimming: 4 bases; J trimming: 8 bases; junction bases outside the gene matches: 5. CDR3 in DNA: TGTGCCAGCAGCCTAGGACAGGGTGATGAGCAGTTCTTC. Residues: CASSLGQGDEQFF.

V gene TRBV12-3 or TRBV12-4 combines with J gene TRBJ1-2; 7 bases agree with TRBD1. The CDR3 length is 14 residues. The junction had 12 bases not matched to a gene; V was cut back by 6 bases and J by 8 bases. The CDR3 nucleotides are TGTGCCAGCAGACCCCAGGGGGACGCCGAGGGCTACACCTTC. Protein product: CASRPQGDAEGYTF.

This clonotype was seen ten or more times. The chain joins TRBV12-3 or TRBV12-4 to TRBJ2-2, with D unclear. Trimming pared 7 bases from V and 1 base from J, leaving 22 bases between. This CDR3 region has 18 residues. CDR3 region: CASKISLVQTGNTGELFF. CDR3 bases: TGTGCCAGCAAAATCAGTTTGGTTCAAACGGGGAACACCGGGGAGCTGTTTTTT.

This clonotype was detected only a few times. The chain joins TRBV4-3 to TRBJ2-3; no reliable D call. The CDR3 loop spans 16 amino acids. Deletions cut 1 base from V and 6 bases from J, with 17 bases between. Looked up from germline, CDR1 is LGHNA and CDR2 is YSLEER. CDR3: CASSQVIGDRWDTQYF. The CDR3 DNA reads TGCGCCAGCAGCCAAGTCATCGGAGATCGATGGGATACGCAGTATTTT.